Shown below are 6 T cell receptor beta chains from a single sample sequenced in a study of CD8 T cells in Susac syndrome (dated by TCRdb to the late 2010s). The library was built by means of the immunoSEQ multiplex PCR assay. RNA was extracted using the RNeasy kit, and roughly 0.5 to 1 microgram was reverse transcribed with random hexamers. TCRdb itself trimmed the public reads at Q25 with fastp, ran MiXCR and retained productive beta chains. Duplicate CDR3 protein sequences are folded into a single record with the most common DNA and genes. This sample is represented by 150,000 to 250,000 distinct CDR3 sequences; around 96% of them were singletons. The leading ten clones occupy about 0.087% of the sample. The specimen was CD4+ T cells from PBMCs. The receptors here all came from a human donor with multiple sclerosis.

The chain combines TRBV24-1 with TRBJ2-1, with no clear D. The CDR3 covers 12 residues. Germline lookup yields CDR1 KGHDR and CDR2 SFDVKD. V was shortened by 5 bases and J by 6 bases, with 7 bases between the two germline ends. The CDR3 DNA reads TGTGCCACCAGTGTCTTGGGCAATGAGCAGTTCTTC. This gives the protein CATSVLGNEQFF.

Points on this clonotype: The final CDR3 position lacks the conserved phenylalanine or tryptophan, pointing to a likely read error. J is TRBJ2-7 and V is TRBV2, with D hard to call. The V end was cut by 6 bases, the J end by 6 bases, with 6 bases between. Germline CDR1 reads SNHLY; CDR2 reads FYNNEI. CDR3 length equals 10 residues. CDR3 loop: CASSVAEQYS. CDR3 DNA: TGTGCCAGCAGCGTGGCCGAGCAGTACTCC.

The chain combines TRBV20-1 with TRBJ1-4; possible D gene TRBD1, 6 bases. V lost 1 base and J lost 6, with 15 bases in between. The CDR3 extends over 15 amino acids. The V gene's germline CDR1 is DFQATT and CDR2 SNEGSKA (reference sequence). The CDR3 nucleotides read TGCAGTGCTAGAGTTGGGGGCAGCTTCGATGAAAAACTGTTTTTT. Protein: CSARVGGSFDEKLFF.

The chain joins TRBV20-1 to TRBJ1-4, with D maybe TRBD1 (6 bases). The CDR3 spans 13 residues. Trimming took 6 bases from V and 5 from J, leaving 13 bases between them. Germline CDR1 DFQATT, CDR2 SNEGSKA (reference sequence). CDR3 bases: TGCAGTGCCTTGGAAGGGGGAAATGAAAAACTGTTTTTT. As protein: CSALEGGNEKLFF.

V usage is TRBV12-3 or TRBV12-4 and J usage is TRBJ1-6; possible D gene TRBD1, 5 bases. V dropped 6 bases and J dropped 9 bases, with 9 bases sitting between them. This CDR3 region has 12 residues. CDR3 in amino acids: CASSVRASPLHF. For the CDR3, the DNA is TGTGCCAGCAGCGTCAGGGCTTCACCCCTCCACTTT.

CDR3 protein: CASSVDKGESINEQFF. The DNA for the CDR3 is TGTGCCAGCAGCGTAGATAAAGGGGAGTCCATCAATGAGCAGTTCTTC. The chain is built from TRBV9 and TRBJ2-1; TRBD1 or TRBD2 may be the D gene (5 bases each). Trimming removed 0 bases at V and 6 bases at J, with 16 bases between. This CDR3 spans 16 amino acids. Germline-derived CDR1 and CDR2 are SGDLS and YYNGEE.